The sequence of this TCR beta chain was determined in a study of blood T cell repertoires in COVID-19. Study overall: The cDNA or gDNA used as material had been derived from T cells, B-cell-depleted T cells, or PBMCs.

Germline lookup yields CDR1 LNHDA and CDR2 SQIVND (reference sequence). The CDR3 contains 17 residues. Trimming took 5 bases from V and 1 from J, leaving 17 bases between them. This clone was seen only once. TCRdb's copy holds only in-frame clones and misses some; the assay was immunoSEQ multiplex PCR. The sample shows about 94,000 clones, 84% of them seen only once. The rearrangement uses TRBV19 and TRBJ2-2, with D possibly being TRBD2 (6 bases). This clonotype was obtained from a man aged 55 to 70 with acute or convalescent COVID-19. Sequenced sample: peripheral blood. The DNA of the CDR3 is TGTGCCAGTAGTTCCTGGACCCGGCGGGGGAACACCGGGGAGCTGTTTTTT. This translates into CASSSWTRRGNTGELFF.